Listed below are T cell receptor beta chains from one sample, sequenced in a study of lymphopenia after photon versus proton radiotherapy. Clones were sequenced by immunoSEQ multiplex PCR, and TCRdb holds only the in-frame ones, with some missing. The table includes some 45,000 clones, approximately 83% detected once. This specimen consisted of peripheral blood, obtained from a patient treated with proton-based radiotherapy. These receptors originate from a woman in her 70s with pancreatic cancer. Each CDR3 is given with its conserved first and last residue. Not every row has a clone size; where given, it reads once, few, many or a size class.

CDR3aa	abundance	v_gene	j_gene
CAISESHEQYF	few	TRBV10-3	TRBJ2-7
CASSVGTYTDTQYF	NA	TRBV6-5	TRBJ2-3
CASSEGTANTGELFF	few	TRBV6-1	TRBJ2-2
CASSRDGTSGANVLTF	once	TRBV7-3	TRBJ2-6
CSVVGPDRVSYGYTF	once	TRBV29-1	TRBJ1-2
CASSYVSGRGETQYF	once	TRBV6-5	TRBJ2-5
CASSLQGGGYSETQYF	NA	TRBV5-1	TRBJ2-5
CASSSPGGGRGVRLSEQFF	NA	TRBV28	TRBJ2-1
CASSQETGFSTDTQYF	NA	TRBV4-3	TRBJ2-3
CASSLRTGAYSNQPQHF	NA	TRBV7-8	TRBJ1-5
CASSQDIWGANEQFF	few	TRBV4-3	TRBJ2-1
CASKQGGGNTIYF	NA	TRBV5-1	TRBJ1-3
CASSQGLADNYEQYF	NA	TRBV4-3	TRBJ2-7
CASSEQYGYTF	NA	TRBV6-1	TRBJ1-2
CASSIRDRDFGYTF	NA	TRBV6-6	TRBJ1-2
CASIKGDGRTDTQYF	NA	TRBV5-1	TRBJ2-3
CASSSYRGQNIQYF	NA	TRBV5-8	TRBJ2-4
CASSRIDRGGGNTIYF	NA	TRBV7-2	TRBJ1-3